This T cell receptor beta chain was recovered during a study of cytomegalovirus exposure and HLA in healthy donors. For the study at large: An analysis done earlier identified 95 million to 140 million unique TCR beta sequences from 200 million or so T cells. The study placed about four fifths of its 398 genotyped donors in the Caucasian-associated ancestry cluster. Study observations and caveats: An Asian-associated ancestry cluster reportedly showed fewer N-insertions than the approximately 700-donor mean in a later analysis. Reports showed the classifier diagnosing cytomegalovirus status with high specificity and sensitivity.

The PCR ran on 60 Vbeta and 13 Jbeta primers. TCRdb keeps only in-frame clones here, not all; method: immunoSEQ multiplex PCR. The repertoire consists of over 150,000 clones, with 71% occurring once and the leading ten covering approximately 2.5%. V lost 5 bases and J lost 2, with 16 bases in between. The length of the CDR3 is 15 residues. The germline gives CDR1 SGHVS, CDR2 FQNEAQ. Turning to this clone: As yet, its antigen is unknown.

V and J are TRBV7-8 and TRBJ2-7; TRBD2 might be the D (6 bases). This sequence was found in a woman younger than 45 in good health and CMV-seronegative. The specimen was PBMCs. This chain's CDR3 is CASSPIVSGAYEQYF. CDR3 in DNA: TGTGCCAGCAGCCCCATCGTATCGGGGGCCTACGAGCAGTACTTC. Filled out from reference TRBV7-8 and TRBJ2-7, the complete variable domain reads GAGVSQSPRYKVAKRGQDVALRCDPISGHVSLFWYQQALGQGPEFLTYFQNEAQLDKSGLPSDRFFAERPEGSVSTLKIQRTQQEDSAVYLCASSPIVSGAYEQYFGPGTRLTVT.